A selection of T cell receptor beta chains follows, all from one sample in a study of blood T cell repertoires in COVID-19. The method was immunoSEQ multiplex PCR; TCRdb's version includes in-frame clones alone and lacks a portion of them. In the table there are about 84,000 clones, about 70% of which are singletons. The sample consisted of peripheral blood. These receptors originate from a man aged 50-60 years with active or convalescent COVID-19. Both conserved end residues are part of each CDR3. The D gene is left open where the match is weak. Where a row states a size, it is once, few, many or the class of an expanded clone; other rows omit it.

cdr3_length	v_call	d_call	clone_size	j_call	cdr3_nt	cdr3_aa
13	TRBV6-5	-	-	TRBJ1-2	TGTGCCAGCAGTACCCCGGCTAACTATGGCTACACCTTC	CASSTPANYGYTF
16	TRBV11-1	-	-	TRBJ2-1	TGTGCCAGCAGCTTACCGGGCGGGCGTGGCTACAATGAGCAGTTCTTC	CASSLPGGRGYNEQFF
14	TRBV6-5	TRBD1	-	TRBJ1-4	TGTGCCAGCAGTTTGGGACAGGGAGGAGAAAAACTGTTTTTT	CASSLGQGGEKLFF
14	TRBV6-5	TRBD2	-	TRBJ2-3	TGTGCCAGCAGCTCCCGGACTAGCGGAGATACGCAGTATTTT	CASSSRTSGDTQYF
17	TRBV4-1	TRBD2	-	TRBJ2-3	TGCGCCAGCAGCCAGACCCTTAGCGGGGGGAGGACAGATACGCAGTATTTT	CASSQTLSGGRTDTQYF
16	TRBV4-3	-	-	TRBJ1-1	TGCGCCAGCAGCCAAGATAACCCTCTAGAGAACACTGAAGCTTTCTTT	CASSQDNPLENTEAFF
13	TRBV12-3/TRBV12-4	-	-	TRBJ2-1	TGTGCCAGCAGTTTGGTGACCCGGGACAAGCAGTTCTTC	CASSLVTRDKQFF
11	TRBV7-9	-	-	TRBJ1-2	TGTGCCAGCAGCTTAGATCCTAGCTACACCTTC	CASSLDPSYTF
13	TRBV18	-	once	TRBJ1-1	TGTGCCAGCTCATCCACCTATAACACTGAAGCTTTCTTT	CASSSTYNTEAFF
15	TRBV14	-	-	TRBJ2-3	TGTGCCAGCAGCCGCGGGGCGGGGCTCACAGATACGCAGTATTTT	CASSRGAGLTDTQYF
15	TRBV19	-	-	TRBJ2-3	TGTGCCAGTAGTTCGAACAGGGTGGGCACAGATACGCAGTATTTT	CASSSNRVGTDTQYF
16	TRBV4-3	-	-	TRBJ2-2	TGCGCCAGCAGCCAGGGAGGACTCATGAACACCGGGGAGCTGTTTTTT	CASSQGGLMNTGELFF
14	TRBV7-2	-	-	TRBJ2-1	TGTGCCAGCAGCTTAGGACGAGCGAGAAATGAGCAGTTCTTC	CASSLGRARNEQFF
13	TRBV29-1	TRBD1	many	TRBJ1-1	TGCAGCGTTGAGGGGACAGGTTGGACTGAAGCTTTCTTT	CSVEGTGWTEAFF
13	TRBV5-4	-	-	TRBJ2-5	TGTGCCAGCAAAGGGGTGTGGGAAGAGACCCAGTACTTC	CASKGVWEETQYF
15	TRBV11-2	TRBD1	-	TRBJ2-3	TGTGCCAGCAGCCGACAGGGCTTAGGCACAGATACGCAGTATTTT	CASSRQGLGTDTQYF
15	TRBV6-5	TRBD1	few	TRBJ2-5	TGTGCCAGCAACCCACTGACAGGGGGCGCAGAGACCCAGTACTTC	CASNPLTGGAETQYF
15	TRBV18	TRBD1	-	TRBJ1-5	TGTGCCAGCTCACCTCAACAGGGGGCTGACCAGCCCCAGCATTTT	CASSPQQGADQPQHF
15	TRBV5-1	TRBD2	-	TRBJ2-7	TGCGCCAGCTCCAGTACGGGACTAGGGGCCTACGAGCAGTACTTC	CASSSTGLGAYEQYF
13	TRBV6-6	-	few	TRBJ1-5	TGTGCCAGCAAGGGGGATAGCAATCAGCCCCAGCATTTT	CASKGDSNQPQHF
14	TRBV2	-	-	TRBJ1-6	TGTGCCAGCAGCGATGACAGCTATAATTCACCCCTCCACTTT	CASSDDSYNSPLHF
15	TRBV7-2	TRBD1	once	TRBJ1-4	TGTGCCAGCAGCCCCAGACAGGGGGCAGTTGAAAAACTGTTTTTT	CASSPRQGAVEKLFF
16	TRBV5-5	TRBD1	-	TRBJ1-4	TGTGCCAGCAGTAGGGACAGTTTCACAACTAATGAAAAACTGTTTTTT	CASSRDSFTTNEKLFF
14	TRBV24-1	-	-	TRBJ1-5	TGTGCCACCAGTGATTTGTATAGCAATCAGCCCCAGCATTTT	CATSDLYSNQPQHF
14	TRBV9	TRBD2	-	TRBJ2-7	TGTGCCAGCAGTGCCGGGGGGACGGCGTATAGGCAGTACTTC	CASSAGGTAYRQYF
15	TRBV7-2	TRBD1	once	TRBJ1-6	TGTGCCAGCAGCTTCAAGACAGGGGAGAATTCACCCCTCCACTTT	CASSFKTGENSPLHF
14	TRBV11-2	-	-	TRBJ2-2	TGTGCCAGCAGCTCCCCTTTCGACAGTCGGGAGCTGTTTTTT	CASSSPFDSRELFF
14	TRBV7-3	TRBD1	-	TRBJ1-1	TGTGCCAGCAGAGTAAAGGGGGCGAGCACTGAAGCTTTCTTT	CASRVKGASTEAFF
13	TRBV11-2	-	-	TRBJ2-3	TGTGCCAGCAGCTTAGATTCTCCCCCTCCGCAGTATTTT	CASSLDSPPPQYF
12	TRBV12-3/TRBV12-4	TRBD1	-	TRBJ1-1	TGTGCCAGCAGTACAGGGGAGACTGAAGCTTTCTTT	CASSTGETEAFF
17	TRBV19	-	once	TRBJ2-5	TGTGCCACCTCTATCGAAGGGGGGGGCGCGGGGCAAGAGACCCAGTACTTC	CATSIEGGGAGQETQYF
15	TRBV25-1	-	-	TRBJ2-5	TGTGCCAGCAGGAGCCGGCGGATGCAGTCGGAGACCCAGTACTTC	CASRSRRMQSETQYF
19	TRBV3-1/TRBV3-2	-	once	TRBJ2-5	TGTGCCAGCAGCCAAGGATTGGGACGGGACTCCGTAGGTAGAGAGACCCAGTACTTC	CASSQGLGRDSVGRETQYF
17	TRBV21-1	-	-	TRBJ2-3	TGTGCCAGCAGGGGAGACCTAGCGACGGGGACCACAGATACGCAGTATTTT	CASRGDLATGTTDTQYF
17	TRBV7-8	TRBD2	-	TRBJ2-2	TGTGCCAGCAGCTTAGTGGCTAGCGGGTCCAAGGCCGGGGAGCTGTTTTTT	CASSLVASGSKAGELFF
12	TRBV25-1	-	-	TRBJ1-2	TGTGCCAGCATGTATACGGCCGGGGGCTACACCTTC	CASMYTAGGYTF
16	TRBV6-5	-	-	TRBJ1-4	TGTGCCAGCAGTTACAGTAGACCCGGACTTAATGAAAAACTGTTTTTT	CASSYSRPGLNEKLFF
14	TRBV6-5	TRBD1	-	TRBJ2-3	TGTGCCAGCAGCTGGGACAGGGTAGCAGCTACGCAGTATTTT	CASSWDRVAATQYF
15	TRBV24-1	-	-	TRBJ1-4	TGTGCCACCAGTGAACAACAGGGCCCTAATGAAAAACTGTTTTTT	CATSEQQGPNEKLFF
15	TRBV4-1	TRBD1	-	TRBJ2-3	TGCGCCAGCAGCCAAGGACAGGGATTGGTAGATACGCAGTATTTT	CASSQGQGLVDTQYF
12	TRBV19	-	once	TRBJ1-4	TGTGCCAGTATATTCGTGAGGGAAAAACTGTTTTTT	CASIFVREKLFF
16	TRBV6-1	TRBD2	-	TRBJ2-1	TGTGCCAGCAGTGAAGTTAGCGGGGGGGCACGAGGTGAGCAGTTCTTC	CASSEVSGGARGEQFF
14	TRBV30	-	-	TRBJ1-4	TGTGCCTGGAGCCAGAAGGGAGTGGGGGAAAAACTGTTTTTT	CAWSQKGVGEKLFF
14	TRBV28	-	-	TRBJ1-2	TGTGCCAGCAGTTTGGCGGGTCTCGCCTATGGCTACACCTTC	CASSLAGLAYGYTF
16	TRBV5-1	-	-	TRBJ2-2	TGCGCCAGCAGCTTGGAGAGTGGCGGTAACACCGGGGAGCTGTTTTTT	CASSLESGGNTGELFF
13	TRBV7-9	-	-	TRBJ2-1	TGTGCCAGCAGCTTAGGATCAGGGAATGAGCAGTTCTTC	CASSLGSGNEQFF